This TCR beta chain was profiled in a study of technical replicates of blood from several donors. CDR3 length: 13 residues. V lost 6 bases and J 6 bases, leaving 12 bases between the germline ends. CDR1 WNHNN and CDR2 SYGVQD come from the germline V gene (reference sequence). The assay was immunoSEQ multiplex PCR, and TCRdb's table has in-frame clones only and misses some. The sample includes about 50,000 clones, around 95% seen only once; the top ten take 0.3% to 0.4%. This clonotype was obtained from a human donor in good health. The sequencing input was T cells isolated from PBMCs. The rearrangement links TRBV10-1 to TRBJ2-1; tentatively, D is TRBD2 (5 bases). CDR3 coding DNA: TGCGCCAGCAGCGGGAAGCCCCTCAATGAGCAGTTCTTC. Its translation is CASSGKPLNEQFF.